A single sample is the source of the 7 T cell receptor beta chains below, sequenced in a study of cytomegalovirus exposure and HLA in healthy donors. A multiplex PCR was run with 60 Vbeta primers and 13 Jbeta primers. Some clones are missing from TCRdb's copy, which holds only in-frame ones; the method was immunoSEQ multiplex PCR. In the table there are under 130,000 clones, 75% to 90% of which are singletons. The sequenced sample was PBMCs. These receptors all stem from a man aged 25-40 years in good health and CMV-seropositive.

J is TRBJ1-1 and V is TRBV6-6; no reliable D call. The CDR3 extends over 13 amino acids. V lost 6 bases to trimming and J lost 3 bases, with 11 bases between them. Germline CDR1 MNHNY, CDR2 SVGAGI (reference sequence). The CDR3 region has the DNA TGTGCCAGCAGGATGCGGGTGGACACTGAAGCTTTCTTT. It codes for CASRMRVDTEAFF.

CDR3: CASSTLGEGDGTEAFF. CDR3 coding DNA: TGTGCCAGCAGCACCCTCGGGGAGGGTGATGGCACTGAAGCTTTCTTT. J is TRBJ1-1 and V is TRBV7-9; no clear D gene. CDR1 and CDR2 (germline): SEHNR, FQNEAQ (reference sequence). Trimming removed 5 bases at V and 4 bases at J, with 20 bases between. The CDR3 spans 16 residues.

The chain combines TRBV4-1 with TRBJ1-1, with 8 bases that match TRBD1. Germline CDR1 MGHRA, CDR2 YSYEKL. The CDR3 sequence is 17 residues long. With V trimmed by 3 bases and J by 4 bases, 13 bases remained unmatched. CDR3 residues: CASSHQLWTGIGTEAFF. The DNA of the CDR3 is TGCGCCAGCAGCCACCAACTTTGGACAGGGATCGGCACTGAAGCTTTCTTT.

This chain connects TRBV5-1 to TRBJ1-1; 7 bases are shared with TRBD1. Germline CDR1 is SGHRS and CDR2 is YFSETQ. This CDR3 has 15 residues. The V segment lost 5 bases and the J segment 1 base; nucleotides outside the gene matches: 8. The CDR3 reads CASSYTGDTNTEAFF. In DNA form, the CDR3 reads TGCGCCAGCAGTTATACAGGGGATACGAACACTGAAGCTTTCTTT.

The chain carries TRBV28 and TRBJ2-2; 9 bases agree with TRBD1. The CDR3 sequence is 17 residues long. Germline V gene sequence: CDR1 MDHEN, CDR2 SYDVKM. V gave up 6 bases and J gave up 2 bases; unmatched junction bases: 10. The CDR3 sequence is CASRDPGQGINTGELFF. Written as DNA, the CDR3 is TGTGCCAGCAGAGACCCGGGACAGGGCATAAACACCGGGGAGCTGTTTTTT.

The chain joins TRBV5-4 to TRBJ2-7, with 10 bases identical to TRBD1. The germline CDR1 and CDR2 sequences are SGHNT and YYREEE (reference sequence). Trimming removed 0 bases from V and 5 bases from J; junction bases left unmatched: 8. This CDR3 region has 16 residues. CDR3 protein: CASSLGPGQGSDEQYF. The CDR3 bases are TGTGCCAGCAGCTTGGGGCCGGGACAGGGGTCGGACGAGCAGTACTTC.

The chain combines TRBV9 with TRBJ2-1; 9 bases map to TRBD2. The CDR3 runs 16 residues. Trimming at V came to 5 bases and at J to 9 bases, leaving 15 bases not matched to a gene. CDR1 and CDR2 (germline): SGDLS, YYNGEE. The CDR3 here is CASSRTGLAGSSEQFF. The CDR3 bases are TGTGCCAGCAGTCGCACCGGGCTAGCGGGGAGCAGTGAGCAGTTCTTC.